This TCR beta chain was documented in a study of vaccination and CD4 T cells after COVID-19. With 5 bases clipped from V and 4 bases from J, the junction kept 8 bases outside the gene matches. Per germline, CDR1 SGHTA and CDR2 FQGNSA. The CDR3 loop spans 15 amino acids. The time point here: late sampling 161 to 241 days after vaccination in a few convalescent patients. This clonotype was picked up a small number of times. One entry per CDR3 protein results from TCRdb running MiXCR on the PCR reads. The table shows 25,000 to 30,000 distinct CDR3 sequences, with approximately 51% occurring only once. The sequence was collected from a human donor who had recovered from COVID-19. The rearrangement uses TRBV7-2 and TRBJ2-7; TRBD1 matches at 10 bases. Sequencing was performed on CD4+ T cells from blood, taken about 7 months after SARS-CoV-2 vaccination. As DNA, the CDR3 is TGTGCCAGCAGCACTCGGACAGGGGGGGAGTACGAGCAGTACTTC. Encoded protein: CASSTRTGGEYEQYF.